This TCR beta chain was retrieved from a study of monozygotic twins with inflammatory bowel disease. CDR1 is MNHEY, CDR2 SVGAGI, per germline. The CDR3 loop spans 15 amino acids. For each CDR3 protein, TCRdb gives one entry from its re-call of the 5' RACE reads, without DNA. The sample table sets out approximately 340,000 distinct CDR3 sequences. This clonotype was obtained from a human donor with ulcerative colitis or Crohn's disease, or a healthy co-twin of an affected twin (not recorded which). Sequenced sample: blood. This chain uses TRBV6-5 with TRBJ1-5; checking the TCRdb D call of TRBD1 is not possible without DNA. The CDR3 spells CASSYGGQGLQPQHF.